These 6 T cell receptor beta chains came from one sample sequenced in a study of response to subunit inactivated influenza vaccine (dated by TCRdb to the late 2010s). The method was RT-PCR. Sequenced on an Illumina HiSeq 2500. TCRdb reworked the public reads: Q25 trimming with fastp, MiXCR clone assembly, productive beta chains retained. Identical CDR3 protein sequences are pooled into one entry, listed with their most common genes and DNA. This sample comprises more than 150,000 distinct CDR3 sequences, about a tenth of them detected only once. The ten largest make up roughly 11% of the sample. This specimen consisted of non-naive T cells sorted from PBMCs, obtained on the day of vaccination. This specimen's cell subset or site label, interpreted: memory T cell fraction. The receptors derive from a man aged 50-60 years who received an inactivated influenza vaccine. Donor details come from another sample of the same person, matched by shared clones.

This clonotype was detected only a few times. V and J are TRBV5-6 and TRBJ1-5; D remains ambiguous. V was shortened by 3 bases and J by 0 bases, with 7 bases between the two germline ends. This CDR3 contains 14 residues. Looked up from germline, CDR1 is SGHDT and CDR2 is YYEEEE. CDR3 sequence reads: CASSSGISNQPQHF. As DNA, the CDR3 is TGTGCCAGCAGCTCAGGAATTAGCAATCAGCCCCAGCATTTT.

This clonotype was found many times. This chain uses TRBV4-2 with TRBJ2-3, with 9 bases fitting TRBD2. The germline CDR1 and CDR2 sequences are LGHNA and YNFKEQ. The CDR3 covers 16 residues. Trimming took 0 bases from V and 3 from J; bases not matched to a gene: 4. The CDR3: CASSQDGGLATDTQYF. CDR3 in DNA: TGTGCCAGCAGCCAAGATGGGGGACTAGCTACAGATACGCAGTATTTT.

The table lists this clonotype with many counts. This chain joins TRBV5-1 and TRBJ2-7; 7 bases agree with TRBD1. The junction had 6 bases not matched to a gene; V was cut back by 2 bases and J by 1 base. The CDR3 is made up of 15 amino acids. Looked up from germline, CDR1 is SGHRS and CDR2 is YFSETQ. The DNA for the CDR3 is TGCGCCAGCAGCTTAGACCCGGGACAGTCCTACGAGCAGTACTTC. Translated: CASSLDPGQSYEQYF.

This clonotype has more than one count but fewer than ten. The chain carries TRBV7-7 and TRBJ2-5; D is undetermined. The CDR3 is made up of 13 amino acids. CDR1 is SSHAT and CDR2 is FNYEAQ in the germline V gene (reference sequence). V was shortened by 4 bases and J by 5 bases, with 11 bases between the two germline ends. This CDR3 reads CASSYTTEETQYF. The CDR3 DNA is TGTGCCAGCAGCTATACAACGGAGGAGACCCAGTACTTC.

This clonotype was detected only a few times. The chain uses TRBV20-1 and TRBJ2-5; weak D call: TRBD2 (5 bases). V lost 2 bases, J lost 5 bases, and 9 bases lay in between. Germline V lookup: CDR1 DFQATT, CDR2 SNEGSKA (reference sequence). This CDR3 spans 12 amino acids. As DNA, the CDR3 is TGCAGTGCTAGAATTTCGGGGGAGACCCAGTACTTC. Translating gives CSARISGETQYF.

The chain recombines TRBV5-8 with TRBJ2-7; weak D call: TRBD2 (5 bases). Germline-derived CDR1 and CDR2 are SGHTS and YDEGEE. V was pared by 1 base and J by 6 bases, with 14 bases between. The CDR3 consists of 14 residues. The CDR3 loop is CASSLRVKAGEQYF. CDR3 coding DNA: TGTGCCAGCAGCTTGCGGGTAAAGGCGGGCGAGCAGTACTTC.